Each of the 16 T cell receptor beta chains below was sequenced from the same sample in a study of cytomegalovirus exposure and HLA in healthy donors (dated 2017 in TCRdb). The library was generated by the immunoSEQ multiplex PCR assay. For the multiplex PCR, a mixture combining 60 forward primers for TCR Vbeta segments and 13 reverse primers for TCR Jbeta segments was used. This immuneACCESS table, as held by TCRdb, lists in-frame sequences with V and J called but not all clones. Of the missing ones, under half trace to an unresolved V gene in checked studies; the others have no known cause. For this sample the table gives about 160,000 clones, of which approximately 78% were detected only once. The top ten constitute about 0.89% of the sample. The sequencing sample was made of PBMCs. The receptor source for this set is a girl aged 2 to 9 in good health and CMV-seropositive.

This clone showed up just once. The chain employs TRBV5-4 and TRBJ2-5, with 7 bases that match TRBD2. The trim removed 0 bases at V and 4 bases at J, leaving 3 bases unmatched. Germline V gene data show CDR1 as SGHNT and CDR2 as YYREEE (reference sequence). This CDR3 region has 14 residues. CDR3 nucleotides: TGTGCCAGCAGCTTGGTTGGCGGGAGAGAGACCCAGTACTTC. Amino acids: CASSLVGGRETQYF.

The CDR3 spells CSVDNYVGQTYEQYF. CDR3 coding DNA: TGCAGCGTTGATAATTATGTGGGACAGACCTACGAGCAGTACTTC. The V and J genes are TRBV29-1 and TRBJ2-7; 7 bases align to TRBD1. V gave up 3 bases and J gave up 2 bases; unmatched junction bases: 10. Germline V gene sequence: CDR1 SQVTM, CDR2 ANQGSEA. The CDR3 extends over 15 amino acids.

The rearrangement joins TRBV6-4 to TRBJ2-7; the match to TRBD1 covers 11 bases. V trimming: 2 bases; J trimming: 3 bases; junction bases outside the gene matches: 0. Germline CDR1 and CDR2: MRHNA and SNTAGT. There are 14 residues in the CDR3. The CDR3 DNA is TGTGCCAGCAGTGACGGGACAGGGGGCTACGAGCAGTACTTC. Protein: CASSDGTGGYEQYF.

The rearrangement links TRBV29-1 to TRBJ2-1; TRBD2 matches 11 bases. Germline values: CDR1 SQVTM, CDR2 ANQGSEA. This CDR3 has 15 amino acids. Unmatched junction bases numbered 9, after V lost 6 bases and J lost 5 bases. CDR3 protein: CSVEFSGRAHNEQFF. The CDR3 DNA follows: TGCAGCGTAGAGTTTAGCGGGAGGGCCCACAATGAGCAGTTCTTC.

In its sample, this clone was seen once. J is TRBJ2-6 and V is TRBV5-1; a weak D match, TRBD1 (5 bases). This CDR3 comprises 16 residues. V shed 5 bases and J shed 3 bases, with 15 bases lying between them. Germline values: CDR1 SGHRS, CDR2 YFSETQ. CDR3 protein: CASRIQGADGANVLTF. The DNA of the CDR3 is TGCGCCAGCAGGATACAAGGGGCGGATGGGGCCAACGTCCTGACTTTC.

The chain joins TRBV30 to TRBJ1-5, with D possibly TRBD1 on 5 matching bases. Germline V gives CDR1 GTSNPN, CDR2 SVGIG (reference sequence). The CDR3 spans 15 residues. V was shortened by 3 bases and J by 7 bases, with 19 bases between the two germline ends. CDR3 amino acids: CAWRGGRGGSQPQHF. In DNA, the CDR3 is TGTGCCTGGAGGGGGGGACGGGGTGGTTCGCAGCCCCAGCATTTT.

The rearrangement links TRBV28 to TRBJ2-3; perhaps TRBD2 as D (6 bases). The CDR3 has 16 residues. V was pared by 4 bases and J by 4 bases, with 18 bases between. CDR1 is MDHEN and CDR2 is SYDVKM in the germline V gene. The CDR3 here is CASSSASVDASDTQYF. Here the CDR3 DNA reads TGTGCCAGCAGTTCTGCTAGCGTAGACGCATCAGATACGCAGTATTTT.

The CDR3 here is CASSLGPRTPREKLFF. CDR3 sequence (DNA): TGTGCCAGCAGTTTAGGGCCGAGGACTCCGAGGGAAAAACTGTTTTTT. This sequence joins TRBV27 and TRBJ1-4; D call uncertain. There are 16 residues in the CDR3. Per germline, CDR1 MNHEY and CDR2 SMNVEV (reference sequence). V shed 2 bases and J shed 8 bases, with 18 bases lying between them.

This chain joins TRBV5-1 and TRBJ2-7, with TRBD2 identical over 7 bases. The CDR3 totals 14 residues. The J segment lost 5 bases and the V segment lost 0 bases, leaving 5 bases of the junction unmatched. Germline V gene data show CDR1 as SGHRS and CDR2 as YFSETQ. CDR3 loop: CASSLVGAGDEQYF. The CDR3 DNA sequence: TGCGCCAGCAGCTTGGTAGGGGCGGGGGACGAGCAGTACTTC.

The chain uses TRBV2 and TRBJ2-7; TRBD2 might be the D (5 bases). Germline CDR1 SNHLY, CDR2 FYNNEI. This CDR3 comprises 14 residues. V lost 7 bases and J 1 base, leaving 14 bases between the germline ends. CDR3 bases: TGTGCCAGCACCGAGCCTAGCTCTTCCTACGAGCAGTACTTC. Amino acid sequence: CASTEPSSSYEQYF.

This chain links TRBV4-1 with TRBJ2-7, with 10 bases identical to TRBD2. Germline V lookup: CDR1 MGHRA, CDR2 YSYEKL. The CDR3 runs 17 residues. V shed 0 bases, J shed 2 bases, and the junction held 7 bases outside the gene matches. CDR3 residues: CASSQEVALAGTYEQYF. CDR3 nucleotides: TGCGCCAGCAGCCAAGAAGTGGCACTAGCGGGGACCTACGAGCAGTACTTC.

The chain uses TRBV28 and TRBJ1-2, with TRBD1 matching over 7 bases. Germline loops: CDR1 MDHEN, CDR2 SYDVKM. Trimming took 6 bases from V and 8 from J; bases not matched to a gene: 15. The CDR3 runs to 15 residues. The CDR3 loop reads CASRQGDTGEWGYTF. DNA for the CDR3: TGTGCCAGCAGACAAGGCGATACAGGGGAATGGGGCTACACCTTC.

The V call is TRBV18, the J call TRBJ2-5; D gene ambiguous. CDR1 KGHSH and CDR2 LQKENI come from the germline V gene. Trimming stripped 0 bases from V and 1 base from J, with 3 bases between. The CDR3 has 13 residues. CDR3 amino acids: CASSPPAQETQYF. For the CDR3, the DNA is TGTGCCAGCTCACCACCGGCCCAAGAGACCCAGTACTTC. Based on the CDR3 plus reference TRBV18 and TRBJ2-5, the full variable domain is NAGVMQNPRHLVRRRGQEARLRCSPMKGHSHVYWYRQLPEEGLKFMVYLQKENIIDESGMPKERFSAEFPKEGPSILRIQQVVRGDSAAYFCASSPPAQETQYFGPGTRLLVL.

This chain links TRBV30 with TRBJ2-3; no reliable D call. Germline CDR1 and CDR2: GTSNPN and SVGIG (reference sequence). Trimming pared 2 bases from V and 0 bases from J, leaving 12 bases between. CDR3 length: 15 amino acids. As DNA, the CDR3 is TGTGCCTGGAGTCGGGTGCGGTTTAGCACAGATACGCAGTATTTT. Residues: CAWSRVRFSTDTQYF.

CDR3: CASSQVGVRGLGDTQYF. The CDR3 nucleotides are TGCGCCAGCAGCCAAGTAGGAGTTCGGGGTCTAGGGGATACGCAGTATTTT. This chain joins TRBV4-1 and TRBJ2-3; D is possibly TRBD2 (5 bases). The CDR3 length is 17 residues. CDR1 and CDR2 (germline): MGHRA, YSYEKL. Trimming left V 1 base short and J 6 bases short, with 20 bases between.

The chain couples TRBV4-1 to TRBJ2-6, with unresolved D. Germline lookup yields CDR1 MGHRA and CDR2 YSYEKL. Trimming removed 4 bases from V and 1 base from J, with 8 bases in between. The CDR3 is 15 residues long. CDR3: CASSRSGSGANVLTF. The CDR3 coding sequence is TGCGCCAGCAGCCGATCAGGTTCTGGGGCCAACGTCCTGACTTTC.